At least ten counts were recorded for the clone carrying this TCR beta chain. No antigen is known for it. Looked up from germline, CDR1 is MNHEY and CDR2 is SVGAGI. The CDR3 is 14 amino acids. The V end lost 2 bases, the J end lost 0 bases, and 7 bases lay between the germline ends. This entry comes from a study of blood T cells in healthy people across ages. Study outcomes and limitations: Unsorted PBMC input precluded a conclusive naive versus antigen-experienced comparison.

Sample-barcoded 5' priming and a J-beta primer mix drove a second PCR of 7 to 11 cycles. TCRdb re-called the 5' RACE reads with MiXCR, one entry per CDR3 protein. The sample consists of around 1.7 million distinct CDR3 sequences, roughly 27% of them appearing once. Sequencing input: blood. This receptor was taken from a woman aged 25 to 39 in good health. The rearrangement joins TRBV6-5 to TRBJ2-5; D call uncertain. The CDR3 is CASSYGSNQETQYF. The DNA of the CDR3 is TGTGCCAGCAGTTACGGCAGTAACCAAGAGACCCAGTACTTC.